The present entry profiles one T cell receptor (beta chain) with its context. This clone has just a few counts. No antigen is known for it. No base qualities exist here, and no much larger clone lies one base off it. This entry is derived from a study of beta chain features in type 1 diabetes (dated by TCRdb to the late 2010s). Describing the broader study: No differences in mean age, gender distribution, total cell number or subset yield were found between patients and healthy donors. A total of around 110,000,000 sorted cells were examined across all samples, and RNA yield correlated strongly with the number of cells per subset. In the study, TCRB repertoires of sorted circulating CD4+ T cell subsets from recently diagnosed type 1 diabetes patients were compared with those of matched healthy donors. Whereas all 28 donors provided naive and central memory subsets, regulatory and stem cell-like memory subsets were isolated from just 8 patients and about eight healthy donors. Study-wide conclusions, independent of this receptor: PCR might favor shorter templates, but patient and control samples were amplified and corrected together, so any skew would affect both groups equally. Because cDNA was sequenced instead of genomic DNA, highly expressing activated cells could be over-represented, though the groups showed no difference in activation or CD3 levels. A moderate but significant shortening of TCRB CDR3 length was observed in type 1 diabetes patients in all four CD4+ subsets. Because small numbers of individuals were included in the HLA sub-analyses, any influence of HLA type on TCRB rearrangement was left unresolved. Naive, central memory and regulatory TCRB repertoires appeared to be more alike among patients than among healthy donors. Patients with type 1 diabetes made fewer insertions and deleted more nucleotides at VDJ recombination sites, implying thymic rearrangement abnormalities.

Each donor gave one peripheral blood draw, averaging roughly 100 mL, which was collected into heparinised tubes. Using a panel that included CD45RO, CCR7, CD25, CD127, CD95 and CD27, naive, central memory, regulatory and stem cell-like memory CD4+ T cells were sorted on a BD FACSAria II. A purity above 95% was achieved for all sorted populations. PBMCs were isolated right away by Lymphoprep density gradient centrifugation and were stained directly, without culture. Samples were stained and sorted in pairs, with one healthy donor and one patient per experiment, so that batch effects were minimized. The entire amount of isolated RNA was reverse transcribed using the High Capacity cDNA Reverse Transcription Kit, so the sequenced TCRB transcripts were expressed ones. Deep immunoSEQ sequencing was applied to naive, central memory and regulatory T cell samples, giving an average of about 3.6 million total reads per sample. Sorted cells were lysed in RLT buffer, and RNA was extracted using DNase-treated RNeasy Micro or Mini kits according to cell number. Each cell subset was processed separately to prevent cross-contamination, with patient and healthy donor samples processed together. Using the immunoSEQ multiplex PCR, TCRB sequences were amplified from cDNA into 87-bp fragments spanning the CDR3 region. Sequencing of the amplicons was done on the Illumina HiSeq platform. In the paper's pipeline: Synthetic template baselines were used to correct PCR bias computationally, reads within Hamming distance 2 were collapsed, and singletons that could not be merged were discarded. Reads were aligned to IMGT to assign V, D and J genes, CDR3 length, and insertions or deletions at six rearrangement sites. Within each subset, clonotype counts were normalized to the number of sorted cells before true diversity and Gini coefficients were calculated with the tcR R package. The overlap coefficient, calculated on TCRB nucleotide sequences, was used to quantify repertoire sharing. Here the immuneACCESS table is served through TCRdb, limited to in-frame sequences with V and J called. Missing clones are a known gap in these copies; in checked studies unresolved V genes cover under half, and the rest lacks a known reason. V and J calls and clone size are those listed in that table; D and trimming were worked out from the DNA. The sample includes 150,000 to 160,000 clones, with more than 9.5% observed a single time. The top ten clonotypes cover roughly 2% of the sample.

Reading the germline V gene gives CDR1 SQVTM and CDR2 ANQGSEA. The CDR3, from cysteine to phenylalanine, totals 14 residues. Solely the CDR3 DNA is kept, with 42 bases framed from the first base. V loses 6 bases at its end and J loses 0 bases; junction bases beyond the gene matches: 7. Sequenced sample: central memory CD4+ T cells from blood. The source of this sequence is a man between 18 and 29 years old in good health. The V and J genes are TRBV29-1 and TRBJ1-2; TRBD1 aligns with 7 central bases. The nucleotide sequence reads as follows: TGCAGCGTACCTAAGGGGGCAGCTAACTATGGCTACACCTTC. It translates as CSVPKGAANYGYTF.